The sequence of this T cell receptor (beta chain) was determined in a study of PD-L1 blockade in urothelial cancer. This CDR3 is 13 amino acids long. The V and J ends lost 4 bases and 6 bases respectively, with 9 bases between them. Germline V gene data show CDR1 as SGHTA and CDR2 as FQGTGA. Measured with immunoSEQ multiplex PCR; TCRdb has only the in-frame clones, and not every one. The data show some 30,000 clones, with roughly 86% seen just once and less than 2% held by the top ten. This TCR came from a middle-aged man with urothelial cancer. The sample consisted of PBMCs, taken around atezolizumab (anti-PD-L1) treatment. The chain has TRBV7-3 and TRBJ2-2; D remains unclear. In DNA, the CDR3 is TGTGCCAGCAGCTCCCAGATTGCCGGGGAGCTGTTTTTT. This codes for CASSSQIAGELFF. Based on the CDR3 plus reference TRBV7-3 and TRBJ2-2, the full variable domain is GAGVSQTPSNKVTEKGKYVELRCDPISGHTALYWYRQSLGQGPEFLIYFQGTGAADDSGLPNDRFFAVRPEGSVSTLKIQRTERGDSAVYLCASSSQIAGELFFGEGSRLTVL.